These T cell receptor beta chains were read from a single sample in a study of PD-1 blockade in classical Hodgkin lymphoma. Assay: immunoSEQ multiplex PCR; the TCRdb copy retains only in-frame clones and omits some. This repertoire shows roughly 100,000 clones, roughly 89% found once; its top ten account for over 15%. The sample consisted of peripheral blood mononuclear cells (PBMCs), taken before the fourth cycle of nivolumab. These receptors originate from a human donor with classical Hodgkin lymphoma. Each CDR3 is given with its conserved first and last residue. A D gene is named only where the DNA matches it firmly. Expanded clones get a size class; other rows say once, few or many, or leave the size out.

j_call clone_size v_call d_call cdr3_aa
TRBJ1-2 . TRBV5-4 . CASSWPSEPTDGYTF
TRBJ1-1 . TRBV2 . CASSELRDTEAFF
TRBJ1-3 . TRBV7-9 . CASSLSLPTGYSGNTIYF
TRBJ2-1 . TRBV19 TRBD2 CASTGLAAYNEQFF
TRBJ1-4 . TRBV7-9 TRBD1 CASSSTLLFRGPNEKLFF
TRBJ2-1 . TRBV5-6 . CASSFYPPGPERLYEQFF
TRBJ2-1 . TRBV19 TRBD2 CASSSRLAGGFSNEQFF
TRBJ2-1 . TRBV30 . CAWSVRLGSEQFF
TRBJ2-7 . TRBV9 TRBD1 CASSAPQGNPYEQYF
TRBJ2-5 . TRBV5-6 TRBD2 CASSLGLAGGPSGETQYF
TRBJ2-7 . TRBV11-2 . CASSLGAGARYEQYF
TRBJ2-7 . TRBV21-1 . CASSKWDLQQYF
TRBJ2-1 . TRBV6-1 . CASSGTMDNEQFF
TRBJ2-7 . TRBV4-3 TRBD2 CASSHSSGSSYEQYF
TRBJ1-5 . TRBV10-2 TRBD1 CASKGGGGVDQPQHF
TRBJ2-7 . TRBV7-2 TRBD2 CASSPGTSGYEQYF
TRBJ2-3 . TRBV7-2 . CASSLAASPDTQYF
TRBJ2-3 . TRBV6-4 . CASSEGTDTQYF
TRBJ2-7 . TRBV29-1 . CSVEGGYEQYF
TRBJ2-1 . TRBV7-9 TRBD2 CASSLEAGFYNEQFF
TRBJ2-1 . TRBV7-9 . CASRGNEQFF
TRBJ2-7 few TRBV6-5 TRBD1 CASSYSPTGPYEQYF
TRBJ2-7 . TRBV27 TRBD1 CASSQRDRGEQYF
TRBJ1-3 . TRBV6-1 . CASSELFVPGNTIYF
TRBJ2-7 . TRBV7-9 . CASSFTRGVGYEQYF
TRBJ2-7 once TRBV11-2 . CASSFSGVEQYF
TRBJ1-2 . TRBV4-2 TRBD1 CASSQVGQGNYGYTF
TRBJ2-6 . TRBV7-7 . CASSPRAGANVLTF
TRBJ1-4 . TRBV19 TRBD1 CASSRTGLTNEKLFF
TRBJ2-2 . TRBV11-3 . CASSLEDGNTGELFF
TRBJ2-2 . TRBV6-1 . CASRFLGGELFF
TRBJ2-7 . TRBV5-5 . CASSSWTAYPYEQYF
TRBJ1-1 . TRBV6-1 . CASSEIRRTEAFF
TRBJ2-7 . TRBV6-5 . CASSPGRGQYF
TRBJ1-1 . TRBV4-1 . CASSPYEDTEAFF
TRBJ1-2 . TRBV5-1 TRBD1 CASSLDRGIYGYTF
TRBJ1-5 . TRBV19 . CASSHRQGNSNQPQHF
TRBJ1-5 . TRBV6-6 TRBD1 CASSSQQGQPQHF
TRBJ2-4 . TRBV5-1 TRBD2 CASSPAIAGGAKNIQYF
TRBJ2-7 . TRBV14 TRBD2 CASSLGLAPGEQYF
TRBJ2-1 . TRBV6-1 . CASEGGLYNEQFF
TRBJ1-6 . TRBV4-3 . CASSQLDRDNSPLHF
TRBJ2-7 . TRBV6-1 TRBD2 CAGGLAASYEQYF
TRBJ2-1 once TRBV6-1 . CASSEQKQFF
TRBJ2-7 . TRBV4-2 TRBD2 CASSLQLADRSYEQYF
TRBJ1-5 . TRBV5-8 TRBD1 CASSGDRGKEIQPQHF
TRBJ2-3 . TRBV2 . CASRGWRESTDTQYF
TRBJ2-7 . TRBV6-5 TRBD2 CASTKGLAGGEQYF
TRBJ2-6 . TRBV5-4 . CASSLRTDSGANVLTF
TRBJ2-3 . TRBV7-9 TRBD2 CASSTPTSGRGTDTQYF
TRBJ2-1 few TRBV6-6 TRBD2 CASSYPGLVNEQFF
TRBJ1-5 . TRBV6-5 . CASSRQPNQPQHF
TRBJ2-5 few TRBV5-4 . CASSLGGVGTQETQYF
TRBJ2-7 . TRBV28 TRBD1 CASSLSGTGKYEQYF